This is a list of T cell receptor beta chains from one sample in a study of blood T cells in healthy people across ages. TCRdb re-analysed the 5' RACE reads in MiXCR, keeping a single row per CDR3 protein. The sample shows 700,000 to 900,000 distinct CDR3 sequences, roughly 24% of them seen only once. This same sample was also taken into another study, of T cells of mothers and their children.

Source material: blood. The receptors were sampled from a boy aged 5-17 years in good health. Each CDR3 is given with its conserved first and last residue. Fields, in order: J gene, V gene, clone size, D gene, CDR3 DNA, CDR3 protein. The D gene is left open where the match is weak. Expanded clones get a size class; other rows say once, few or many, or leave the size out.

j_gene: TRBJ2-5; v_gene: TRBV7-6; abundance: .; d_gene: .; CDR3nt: TGTGCCAGCAGCTTAGTTGTGGGGGGACAAGAGACCCAGTACTTC; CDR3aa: CASSLVVGGQETQYF
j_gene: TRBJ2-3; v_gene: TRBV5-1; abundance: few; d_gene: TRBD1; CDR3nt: TGCGCCAGCAGCCCCACAGGGGGCGAAGTCACAGATACGCAGTATTTT; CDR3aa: CASSPTGGEVTDTQYF
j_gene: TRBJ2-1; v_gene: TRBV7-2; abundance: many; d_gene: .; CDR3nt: TGTGCCAGCAGCTGGGGGAGCTCCTACAATGAGCAGTTCTTC; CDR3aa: CASSWGSSYNEQFF
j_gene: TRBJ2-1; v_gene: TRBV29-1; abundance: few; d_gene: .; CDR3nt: TGCAGCGCCAAGGGACGGGGCAACAATGAGCAGTTCTTC; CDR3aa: CSAKGRGNNEQFF
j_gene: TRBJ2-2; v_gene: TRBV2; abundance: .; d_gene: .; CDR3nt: TGTGCCAGCAGGACGGAAGGCACCGGGGAGCTGTTTTTT; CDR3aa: CASRTEGTGELFF
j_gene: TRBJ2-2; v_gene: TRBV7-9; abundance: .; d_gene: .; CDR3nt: TGTGCCAGCAGGCTATCGGGGGCAGATACCGGGGAGCTGTTTTTT; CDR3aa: CASRLSGADTGELFF
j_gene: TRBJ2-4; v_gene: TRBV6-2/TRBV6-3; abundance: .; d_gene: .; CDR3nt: TGTGCCAGCAGCAGGGCCAAAAACATTCAGTACTTC; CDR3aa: CASSRAKNIQYF
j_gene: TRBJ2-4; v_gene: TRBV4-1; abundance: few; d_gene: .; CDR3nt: TGCGCCAGCAGCCAACGGATCGGAAACATTCAGTACTTC; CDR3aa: CASSQRIGNIQYF
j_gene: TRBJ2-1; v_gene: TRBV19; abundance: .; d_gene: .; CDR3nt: TGTGCCAGTAGTCGGTTGACCCCCGGGAATGAGCAGTTCTTC; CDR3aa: CASSRLTPGNEQFF
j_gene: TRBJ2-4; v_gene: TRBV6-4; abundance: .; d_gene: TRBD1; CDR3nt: TGTGCCAGCAGTCCCCCAAAGAGGGGGCAAAACATTCAGTACTTC; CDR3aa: CASSPPKRGQNIQYF
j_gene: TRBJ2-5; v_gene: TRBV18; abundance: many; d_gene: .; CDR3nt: TGTGCCAGCAGCCCCGGGTCTGAGCAGTACTTC; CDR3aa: CASSPGSEQYF
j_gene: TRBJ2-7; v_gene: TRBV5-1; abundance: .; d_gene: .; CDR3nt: TGCGCCAGCAGCTTGGCCTCGTTCCGCGAGCAGTACTTC; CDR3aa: CASSLASFREQYF
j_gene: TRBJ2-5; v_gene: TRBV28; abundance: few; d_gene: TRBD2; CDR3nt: TGTGCCAGCAGTTTCCCCTCTCTCGAGGGACTAGCGGGGGGGCCGTGGTACCAAGAGACCCAGTACTTC; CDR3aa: CASSFPSLEGLAGGPWYQETQYF
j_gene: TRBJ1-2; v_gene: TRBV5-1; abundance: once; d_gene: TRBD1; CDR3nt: TGCGCCAGCAGCTTGGATGGACAGGGAGATGGCTACACCTTC; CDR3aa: CASSLDGQGDGYTF
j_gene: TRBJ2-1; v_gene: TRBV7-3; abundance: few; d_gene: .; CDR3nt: TGTGCCAGCAGCCCCCGGGCCAACTCCTACAATGAGCAGTTCTTC; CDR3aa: CASSPRANSYNEQFF
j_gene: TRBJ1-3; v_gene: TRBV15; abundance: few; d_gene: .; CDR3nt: TGTGCCACCAGCAGAGATGAAGGGGGAAGAAACACCATATATTTT; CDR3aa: CATSRDEGGRNTIYF
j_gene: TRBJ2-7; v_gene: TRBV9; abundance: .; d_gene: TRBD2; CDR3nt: TGTGCCAGCAGCCCCCATCCTAGCGGGGTGTACGAGCAGTACTTC; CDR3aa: CASSPHPSGVYEQYF
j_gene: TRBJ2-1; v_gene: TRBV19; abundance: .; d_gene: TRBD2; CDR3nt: TGTGCCAGTAGTACCCTAGCGGGGGTTTACAATGAGCAGTTCTTC; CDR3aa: CASSTLAGVYNEQFF
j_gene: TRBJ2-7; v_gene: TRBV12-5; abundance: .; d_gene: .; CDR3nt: TGTGCTAGTGGTTTGCCCTCGGGGCCCAGGGCCTACGAGCAGTACTTC; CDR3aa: CASGLPSGPRAYEQYF
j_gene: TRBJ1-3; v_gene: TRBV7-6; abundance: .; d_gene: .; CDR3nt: TGTGCCAGCAAGCCCGTCTCTGGAAACACCATATATTTT; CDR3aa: CASKPVSGNTIYF
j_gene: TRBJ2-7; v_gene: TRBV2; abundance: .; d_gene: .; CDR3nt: TGTGCCAGCAGTGAACCAAGCAGTTACGAGCAGTACTTC; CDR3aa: CASSEPSSYEQYF
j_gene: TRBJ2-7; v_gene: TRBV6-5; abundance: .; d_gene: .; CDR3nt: TGTGCCAGCAGTTACAAAGGGGTGGGCGAGCAGTACTTC; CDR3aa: CASSYKGVGEQYF
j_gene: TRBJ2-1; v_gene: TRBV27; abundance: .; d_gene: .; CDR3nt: TGTGCCAGCAGTTTAACAAGGGGTGTCTCCTACAATGAGCAGTTCTTC; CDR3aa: CASSLTRGVSYNEQFF
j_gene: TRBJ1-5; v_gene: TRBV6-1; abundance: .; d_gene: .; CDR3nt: TGTGCCAGCAGTGACATCCAGCCCCAGCATTTT; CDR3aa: CASSDIQPQHF
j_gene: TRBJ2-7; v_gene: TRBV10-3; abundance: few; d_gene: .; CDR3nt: TGTGCCATCAGTGAGTCGGGGATGACCTACGAGCAGTACTTC; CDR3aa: CAISESGMTYEQYF
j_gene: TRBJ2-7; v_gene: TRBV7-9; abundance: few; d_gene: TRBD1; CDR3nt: TGTGCCAGCAGCTCGAGCCGGGACAGCATCTACGAGCAGTACTTC; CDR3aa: CASSSSRDSIYEQYF
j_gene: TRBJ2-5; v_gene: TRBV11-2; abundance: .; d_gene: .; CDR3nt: TGTGCCGCTGGCACCAATCCGTCGGCTGCGAACGAGCGGTACTTC; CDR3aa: CAAGTNPSAANERYF
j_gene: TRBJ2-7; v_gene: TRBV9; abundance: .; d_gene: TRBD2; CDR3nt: TGTGCCAGCAGCCCTCGACTAGCGGGGGGGCTGGAGCAGTACTTC; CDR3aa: CASSPRLAGGLEQYF
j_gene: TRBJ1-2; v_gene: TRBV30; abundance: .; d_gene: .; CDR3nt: TGTGCCTGGAGTGCGACAGTGGATGGCTACACCTTC; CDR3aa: CAWSATVDGYTF
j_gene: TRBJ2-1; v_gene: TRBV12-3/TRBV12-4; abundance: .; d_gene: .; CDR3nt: TGTGCCAGCAGTTTTGGTAGGAGCTCCTACAAAGAGCAGTTCTTC; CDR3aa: CASSFGRSSYKEQFF
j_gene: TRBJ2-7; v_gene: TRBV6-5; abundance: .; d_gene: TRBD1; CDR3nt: TGTGCCAGCAGAACAGGGGGACCCCTCTACGAGCAGTACTTC; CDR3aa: CASRTGGPLYEQYF
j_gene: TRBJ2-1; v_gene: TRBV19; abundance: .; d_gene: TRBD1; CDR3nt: TGTGCCAGTTCTACCGGGACAGACTACAATGAGCAGTTCTTC; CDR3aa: CASSTGTDYNEQFF
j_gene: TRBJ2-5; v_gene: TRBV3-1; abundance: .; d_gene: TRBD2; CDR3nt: TGTGCCAGCAGCCAAGAATCCAGCGGGGGTGCGGAGACCCAGTACTTC; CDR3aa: CASSQESSGGAETQYF
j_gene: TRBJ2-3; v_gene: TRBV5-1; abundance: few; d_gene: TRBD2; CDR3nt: TGCGCCAGCCAGCGGCTAGCGGGCCTCACAGATACGCAGTATTTT; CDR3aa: CASQRLAGLTDTQYF
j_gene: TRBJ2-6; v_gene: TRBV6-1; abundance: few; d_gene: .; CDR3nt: TGTGCCAGCTGCGAGTCCCAATGGGGGGCCAACGTCCTGACTTTC; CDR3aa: CASCESQWGANVLTF
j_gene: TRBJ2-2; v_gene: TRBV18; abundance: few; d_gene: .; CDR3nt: TGTGCCAGCTCACCGGACCGATACACCGGGGAGCTGTTTTTT; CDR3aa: CASSPDRYTGELFF
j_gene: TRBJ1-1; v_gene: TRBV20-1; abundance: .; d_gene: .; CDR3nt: TGCAGTGCTAGATGGGTCGCTGAAGCTTTCTTT; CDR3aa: CSARWVAEAFF
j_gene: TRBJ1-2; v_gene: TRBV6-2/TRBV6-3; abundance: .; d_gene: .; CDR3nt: TGTGCCAGTTGGGGGAATAAGGGCCTCTATGGCTACACCTTC; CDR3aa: CASWGNKGLYGYTF
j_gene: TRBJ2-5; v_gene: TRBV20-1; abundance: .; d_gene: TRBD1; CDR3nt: TGCAGTGCTAGCGGGACAGGGGGCGAAGAAACCCAGTACTTC; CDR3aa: CSASGTGGEETQYF
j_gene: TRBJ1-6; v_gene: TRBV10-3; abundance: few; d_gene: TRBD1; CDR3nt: TGTGCCATCAGTGGTCAGGGGGAGAATTCACCCCTCCACTTT; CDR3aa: CAISGQGENSPLHF